These T cell receptor beta chains were read from a single sample in a study of cytomegalovirus exposure and HLA in healthy donors. Measured with immunoSEQ multiplex PCR; TCRdb has only the in-frame clones, and not every one. The data hold 170,000 or so clones, with roughly 84% observed a single time. Sequencing input: PBMCs. Every receptor here comes from a boy younger than 10 in good health and CMV-seronegative. The conserved cysteine and the conserved F or W are not part of the CDR3 here. Expanded clones get a size class; other rows say once, few or many, or leave the size out.

cdr3_aa	clone_size	v_call	j_call
ASGLGFRVPGTDTQY	.	TRBV12-5	TRBJ2-3
ASKVPASMGGRGYEQF	.	TRBV27	TRBJ2-1
ASSERDRGHRELF	.	TRBV9	TRBJ2-2
ASSEAPPIVAYEQY	.	TRBV6-1	TRBJ2-7
ASSPPGSGNTGELF	.	TRBV5-1	TRBJ2-2
ASNKPRLGLIEQY	.	TRBV28	TRBJ2-7
ASSAPRGQRGGTEAF	.	TRBV6-1	TRBJ1-1
ASSQDDLPGEQY	.	TRBV4-1	TRBJ2-7
ASSQPDRGIWPQH	.	TRBV4-1	TRBJ1-5
ASSPGGFGTEAF	few	TRBV6-1	TRBJ1-1
ASSYSPGSGYT	once	TRBV6-6	TRBJ1-2
AWSFDSHSGNTIY	.	TRBV30	TRBJ1-3
AISQDSSYEQY	.	TRBV10-3	TRBJ2-7
ASSLALLRADTQY	few	TRBV7-6	TRBJ2-3
ASGGTGNQKLF	few	TRBV10-2	TRBJ1-4
ASSLPLADQNYEQY	.	TRBV28	.
AISASGELF	few	TRBV10-3	TRBJ2-2
SVDQDRGLTEAF	.	TRBV29-1	TRBJ1-1
ASTQGPPGGSNQPQH	.	TRBV19	TRBJ1-5
ASSRTGISYEQY	.	TRBV19	TRBJ2-7
ASGGQGARYEQY	.	TRBV11-2	TRBJ2-7
ASKMGVGDYNEQF	.	TRBV6-1	TRBJ2-1
ASSEGQGNEKLF	.	TRBV6-1	TRBJ1-4
SVASRQGATYEQY	once	TRBV29-1	TRBJ2-7
ASSLARNTEAF	.	TRBV5-1	TRBJ1-1
ASNRASNTGELF	.	TRBV6-1	TRBJ2-2
ASSFYSSYEQY	.	TRBV5-1	TRBJ2-7
ASSQSFLDRALHTEAF	.	TRBV23-1	TRBJ1-1
ASRMSGVTYEQY	.	TRBV7-2	TRBJ2-7
ASSYELRGEGYT	.	TRBV28	TRBJ1-2
ASSQVRSSGNTIY	.	TRBV14	TRBJ1-3
ASRRGGSYEQY	.	TRBV25-1	TRBJ2-7
ASSEDRGANEKLF	.	TRBV5-1	TRBJ1-4
ASSPDRGGMNTEAF	.	TRBV18	TRBJ1-1
ASSLRGSYGYT	.	TRBV5-1	TRBJ1-2
ATSRIQGLGDTIY	.	TRBV15	TRBJ1-3
ASSLEGDITLYNEQF	.	TRBV5-1	TRBJ2-1
AISPDRESTEAF	.	TRBV10-3	TRBJ1-1
ASSSAGDPRGPQH	.	TRBV5-1	TRBJ1-5
ATSRVQGWLNIQY	.	TRBV15	TRBJ2-4
ASSQKLTSAGTNEQF	.	TRBV14	TRBJ2-1
ASSLGGEGSTEAF	.	TRBV7-9	TRBJ1-1
ATGGYEQY	.	TRBV6-6	TRBJ2-7
ASSDPAGANVLT	.	TRBV9	TRBJ2-6
ASSERGAQPQH	.	TRBV6-1	TRBJ1-5
ASSLLPISYEQY	.	TRBV27	.
ARVEASTKNIQY	.	TRBV6-5	TRBJ2-4
ASSRQGVNEQF	.	TRBV27	TRBJ2-1
ASSLGSGGSYEQY	.	TRBV11-2	TRBJ2-7
ASSRELAGGARDTQY	.	TRBV4-1	TRBJ2-3
ASSQESAGDNEQF	.	TRBV14	TRBJ2-1
ASTSDAGSYYGYT	.	TRBV27	TRBJ1-2
ASSLLARVNTGELF	.	TRBV5-1	TRBJ2-2
ASSPRGLNTEAF	few	TRBV18	TRBJ1-1
ASSVGTSGYNEQF	.	TRBV6-1	TRBJ2-1
ASSVLLLAGLTEQY	.	TRBV7-8	TRBJ2-7
ASSYRQNSGANVLT	.	TRBV5-1	TRBJ2-6
AWGGTSGIYEQY	.	TRBV30	TRBJ2-7
ASSSGRTGLTQY	.	TRBV5-1	TRBJ2-3